What follows are 15 T cell receptor beta chains derived from one specimen sequenced in a study of T-cell reconstitution after alpha-beta-depleted transplantation in children. Preparation of the TCRbeta library was carried out with unique molecular identifiers. TCRdb redid the calling of the PCR reads with MiXCR, one entry per CDR3 protein. The sample contains approximately 490,000 distinct CDR3 sequences, around 13% of which appear only once. The material sequenced was PBMCs from the stem cell graft donor, taken from the stem cell graft. The receptor set was obtained from a human donor who donated a stem cell graft to a child with combined immunodeficiency.

This clonotype appeared a few times. The chain has TRBV27 and TRBJ1-6, with D unclear. CDR1 and CDR2 from the germline V gene are MNHEY and SMNVEV (reference sequence). Trimming shortened V by 6 bases and J by 4 bases, and 10 bases separated the two germline ends. The CDR3 is made up of 14 amino acids. The CDR3 reads CASSLGVYNSPLHF. The CDR3 DNA sequence: TGTGCCAGCAGCCTCGGAGTGTATAATTCACCCCTCCACTTT.

About this clonotype: A read error may produce the germline difference seen at one junction end. The V gene is TRBV3-1, the J gene TRBJ2-1, with TRBD2 matching 15 bases. Per the germline V gene, CDR1 is LGHDT and CDR2 is YNNKEL (reference sequence). The CDR3 extends over 19 amino acids. The CDR3 spells CASSPDSWTSGGGYDEQFF. The CDR3 DNA sequence: TGTGCCAGCAGTCCCGACTCTTGGACTAGCGGGGGGGGCTACGATGAGCAGTTCTTC.

The chain has TRBV5-1 and TRBJ2-4, with a possible D match to TRBD2 (6 bases). Germline CDR1 is SGHRS and CDR2 is YFSETQ. The V gene lost 4 bases and the J gene lost 7 bases, with 21 bases spanning the gap. The CDR3 is 16 residues long. CDR3 residues: CASSPSGTVKPNIQYF. The CDR3 DNA reads TGCGCCAGCAGCCCATCCGGGACTGTAAAACCCAACATTCAGTACTTC.

This clonotype turned up a few times. The chain combines TRBV7-2 with TRBJ2-2, with D possibly being TRBD1 (5 bases). CDR1 and CDR2 from the germline V gene are SGHTA and FQGNSA. This CDR3 is 17 amino acids long. Trimming removed 1 base from V and 4 bases from J, with 16 bases in between. The CDR3 region has the DNA TGTGCCAGCAGCTTAGTAGGTGTGGGGCCTGGCACCGGGGAGCTGTTTTTT. Translating gives CASSLVGVGPGTGELFF.

V and J are TRBV2 and TRBJ2-1; a weak D match, TRBD2 (5 bases). Germline lookup yields CDR1 SNHLY and CDR2 FYNNEI. This CDR3 contains 15 residues. The V gene lost 0 bases and the J gene lost 6 bases, with 12 bases spanning the gap. The CDR3 sequence is CASSEAPALANEQFF. DNA of the CDR3: TGTGCCAGCAGTGAAGCTCCAGCGCTAGCCAATGAGCAGTTCTTC.

J is TRBJ2-2 and V is TRBV5-1, with D possibly being TRBD1 or TRBD2 (5 bases each). V lost 2 bases and J lost 3, with 11 bases in between. Germline CDR1 reads SGHRS; CDR2 reads YFSETQ. There are 15 residues in the CDR3. Written as DNA, the CDR3 is TGCGCCAGCAGCTTTTGGGGGAGAGACACCGGGGAGCTGTTTTTT. Its translation: CASSFWGRDTGELFF.

The sample holds many counts of this clonotype. The chain is built from TRBV25-1 and TRBJ2-1, with a possible D match to TRBD1 (5 bases). V dropped 7 bases and J dropped 2 bases, with 12 bases sitting between them. Germline CDR1 and CDR2: MGHDK and SYGVNS. The CDR3 spans 14 residues. The CDR3 sequence: CASTHPRAYNEQFF. The CDR3 DNA reads as TGTGCCAGCACCCACCCCAGGGCCTACAATGAGCAGTTCTTC.

This clonotype appeared many times. The chain is built from TRBV7-2 and TRBJ2-1; weak D call: TRBD1 (5 bases). This CDR3 contains 16 residues. From germline, CDR1 is SGHTA and CDR2 FQGNSA. V shed 3 bases and J shed 0 bases, with 12 bases lying between them. The CDR3 nucleotides read TGTGCCAGCAGCTTGAACAGTGACAGCTCCTACAATGAGCAGTTCTTC. This translates into CASSLNSDSSYNEQFF.

The gene calls are TRBV6-1 and TRBJ2-7, with 11 bases aligning to TRBD2. Germline CDR1 and CDR2: MNHNS and SASEGT. The CDR3 length is 18 residues. Trimming removed 8 bases from V and 2 bases from J; junction bases left unmatched: 17. CDR3 in amino acids: CASCKLLASGRKTYEQYF. Written as DNA, the CDR3 is TGTGCCAGCTGTAAGCTCTTAGCTAGCGGGAGGAAAACCTACGAGCAGTACTTC.

This clonotype was picked up many times. This chain connects TRBV12-3 or TRBV12-4 to TRBJ2-5; no firm D call. V was pared by 3 bases and J by 5 bases, with 7 bases between. The CDR3 extends over 12 amino acids. The CDR3, as DNA: TGTGCCAGCAGTTTGAAGGGTGAGACCCAGTACTTC. This gives the protein CASSLKGETQYF.

This clonotype has only a few counts. V and J are TRBV7-2 and TRBJ1-4; 7 bases line up with TRBD1. CDR1 is SGHTA, CDR2 FQGNSA, per germline. The junction had 1 base not matched to a gene; V was cut back by 1 base and J by 5 bases. This CDR3 comprises 14 residues. The CDR3 is CASSLETGNEKLFF. The CDR3 bases are TGTGCCAGCAGCTTAGAGACAGGGAATGAAAAACTGTTTTTT.

CDR3 DNA: TGTGCCAGCAGTTCTGGACAGGGAGTCCCAGATACGCAGTATTTT. It yields the protein CASSSGQGVPDTQYF. V and J are TRBV11-3 and TRBJ2-3, with 8 bases matching TRBD1. V dropped 6 bases and J dropped 4; count of bases not matched to a gene: 9. This CDR3 contains 15 residues. Germline-derived CDR1 and CDR2 are SGHNT and YENEEA. The whole variable domain, remainder taken from reference TRBV11-3 and TRBJ2-3, is EAGVVQSPRYKIIEKKQPVAFWCNPISGHNTLYWYLQNLGQGPELLIRYENEEAVDDSQLPKDRFSAERLKGVDSTLKIQPAELGDSAVYLCASSSGQGVPDTQYFGPGTRLTVL.

This chain connects TRBV12-3 or TRBV12-4 to TRBJ2-7; maybe TRBD2 (6 bases). The germline V and J ends were trimmed by 6 bases and 5 bases, with 11 bases remaining between them. The CDR3 consists of 12 residues. In nucleotides, the CDR3 is TGTGCCAGCAGCCCGACTAGTCACGAGCAGTACTTC. This gives the protein CASSPTSHEQYF.

This clonotype appeared many times. The chain combines TRBV4-3 with TRBJ1-5; perhaps TRBD1 as D (5 bases). Germline V gene sequence: CDR1 LGHNA, CDR2 YSLEER. The CDR3 runs 15 residues. Trimming cost V 0 bases and J 9 bases, with 15 bases left between them. This CDR3 reads CASSQEVDEGWPQHF. As DNA, the CDR3 is TGCGCCAGCAGCCAAGAAGTAGATGAGGGGTGGCCCCAGCATTTT.

This clonotype showed up many times. The rearrangement uses TRBV6-2 or TRBV6-3 and TRBJ2-7; D is uncertain. This CDR3 spans 12 amino acids. Germline assignment: CDR1 MNHEY and CDR2 SVGEGT. The V gene lost 10 bases and the J gene lost 2 bases, with 12 bases spanning the gap. This CDR3 is CAISDGPYEQYF. CDR3 in DNA: TGTGCCATCTCAGACGGCCCCTACGAGCAGTACTTC.